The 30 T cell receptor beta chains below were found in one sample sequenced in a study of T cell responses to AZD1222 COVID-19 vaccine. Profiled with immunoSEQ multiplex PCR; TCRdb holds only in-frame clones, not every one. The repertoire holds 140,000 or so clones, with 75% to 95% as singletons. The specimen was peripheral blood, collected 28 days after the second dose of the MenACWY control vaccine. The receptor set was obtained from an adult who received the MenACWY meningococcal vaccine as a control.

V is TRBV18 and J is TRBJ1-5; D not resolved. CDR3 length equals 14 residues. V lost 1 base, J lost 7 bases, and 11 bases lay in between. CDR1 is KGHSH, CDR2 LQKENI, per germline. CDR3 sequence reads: CASSPLPEDQPQHF. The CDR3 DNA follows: TGTGCCAGCTCACCACTCCCAGAAGACCAGCCCCAGCATTTT.

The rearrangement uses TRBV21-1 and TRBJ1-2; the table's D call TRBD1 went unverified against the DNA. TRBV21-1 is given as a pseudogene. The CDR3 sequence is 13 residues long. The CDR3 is CASSTGQGYGYTF. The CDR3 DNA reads TGTGCCAGCAGTACGGGACAGGGCTATGGCTACACCTTC.

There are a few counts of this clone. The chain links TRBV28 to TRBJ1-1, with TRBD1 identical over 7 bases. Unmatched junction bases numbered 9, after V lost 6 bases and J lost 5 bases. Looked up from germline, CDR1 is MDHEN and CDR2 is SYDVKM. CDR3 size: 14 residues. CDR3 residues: CASSYHQGGTEAFF. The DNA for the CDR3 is TGTGCCAGCAGCTACCATCAGGGGGGGACTGAAGCTTTCTTT.

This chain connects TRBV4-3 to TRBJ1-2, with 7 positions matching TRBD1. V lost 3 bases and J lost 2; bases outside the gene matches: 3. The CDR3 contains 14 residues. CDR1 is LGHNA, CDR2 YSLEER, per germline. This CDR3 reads CASSHLTGNYGYTF. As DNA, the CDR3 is TGCGCCAGCAGCCACCTGACAGGGAACTATGGCTACACCTTC.

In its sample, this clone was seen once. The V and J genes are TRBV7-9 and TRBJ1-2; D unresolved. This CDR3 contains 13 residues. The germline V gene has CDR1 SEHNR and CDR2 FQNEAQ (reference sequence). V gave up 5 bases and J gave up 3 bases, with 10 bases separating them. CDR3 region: CASSPAEHYGYTF. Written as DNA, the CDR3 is TGTGCCAGCAGCCCTGCGGAACACTATGGCTACACCTTC. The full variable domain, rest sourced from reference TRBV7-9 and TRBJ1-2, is DTGVSQNPRHKITKRGQNVTFRCDPISEHNRLYWYRQTLGQGPEFLTYFQNEAQLEKSRLLSDRFSAERPKGSFSTLEIQRTEQGDSAMYLCASSPAEHYGYTFGSGTRLTVV.

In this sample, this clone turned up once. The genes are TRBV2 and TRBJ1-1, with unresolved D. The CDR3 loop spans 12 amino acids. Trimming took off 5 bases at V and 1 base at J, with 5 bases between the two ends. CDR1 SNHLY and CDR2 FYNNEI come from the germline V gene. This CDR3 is CASSYTNTEAFF. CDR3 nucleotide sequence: TGTGCCAGCAGTTACACGAACACTGAAGCTTTCTTT.

In DNA form, the CDR3 reads TGCGCCAGCACCAGAGGGGAATTGGCAGATACGCAGTATTTT. This sequence encodes CASTRGELADTQYF. This sequence joins TRBV10-2 and TRBJ2-3; either TRBD1 or TRBD2 may supply D (5 bases each). The germline gives CDR1 WSHSY, CDR2 SAAADI. Deletions cut 7 bases from V and 4 bases from J, with 15 bases between. The CDR3 is 14 amino acids.

As DNA, the CDR3 is TGTGCCAGCAGTTACTCAGCGGGGCTAAACACCGGGGAGCTGTTTTTT. As protein: CASSYSAGLNTGELFF. V is TRBV6-5 and J is TRBJ2-2; 7 nucleotides match TRBD2. Germline assignment: CDR1 MNHEY and CDR2 SVGAGI. The CDR3 has 16 residues. J gave up 2 bases and V 0 bases, and 3 bases lay outside the gene matches.

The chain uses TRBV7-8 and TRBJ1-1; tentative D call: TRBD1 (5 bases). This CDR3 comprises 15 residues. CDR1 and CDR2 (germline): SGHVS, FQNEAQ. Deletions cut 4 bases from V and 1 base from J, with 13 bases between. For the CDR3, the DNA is TGTGCCAGCAGCTCGAGGGAGGGGTGGAACACTGAAGCTTTCTTT. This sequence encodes CASSSREGWNTEAFF. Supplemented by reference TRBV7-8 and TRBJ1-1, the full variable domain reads GAGVSQSPRYKVAKRGQDVALRCDPISGHVSLFWYQQALGQGPEFLTYFQNEAQLDKSGLPSDRFFAERPEGSVSTLKIQRTQQEDSAVYLCASSSREGWNTEAFFGQGTRLTVV.

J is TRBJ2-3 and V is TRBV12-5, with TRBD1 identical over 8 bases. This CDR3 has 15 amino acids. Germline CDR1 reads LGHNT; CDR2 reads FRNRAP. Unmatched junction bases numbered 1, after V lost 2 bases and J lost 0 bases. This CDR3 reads CASGLRDRSTDTQYF. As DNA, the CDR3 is TGTGCTAGTGGTTTGAGGGACAGGAGCACAGATACGCAGTATTTT.

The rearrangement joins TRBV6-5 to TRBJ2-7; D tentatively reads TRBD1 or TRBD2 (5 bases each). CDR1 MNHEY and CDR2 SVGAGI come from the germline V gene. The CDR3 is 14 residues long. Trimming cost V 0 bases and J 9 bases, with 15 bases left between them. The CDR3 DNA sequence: TGTGCCAGCAGTTACTCGAGGGACGGGCTGGGGCAGTACTTC. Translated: CASSYSRDGLGQYF.

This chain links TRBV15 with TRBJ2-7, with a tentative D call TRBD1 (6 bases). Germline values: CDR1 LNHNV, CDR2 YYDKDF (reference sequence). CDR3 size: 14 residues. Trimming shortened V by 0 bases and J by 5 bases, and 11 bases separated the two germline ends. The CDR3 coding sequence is TGTGCCACCAGCAGAGATGCAGGGGTTCACGAGCAGTACTTC. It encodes CATSRDAGVHEQYF.

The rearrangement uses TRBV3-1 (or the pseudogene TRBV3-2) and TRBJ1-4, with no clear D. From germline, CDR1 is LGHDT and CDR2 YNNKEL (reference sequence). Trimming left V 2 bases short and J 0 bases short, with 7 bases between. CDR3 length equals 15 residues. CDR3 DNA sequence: TGTGCCAGCAGCCAACTCACTGCAACTAATGAAAAACTGTTTTTT. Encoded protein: CASSQLTATNEKLFF.

CDR3 DNA sequence: TGTGCCAGCAGTTACTCGGTGGGAAGACTTGATACGCAGTATTTT. Translated: CASSYSVGRLDTQYF. The rearrangement links TRBV6-5 to TRBJ2-3; D remains unclear. V lost 0 bases to trimming and J lost 6 bases, with 13 bases between them. Per germline, CDR1 MNHEY and CDR2 SVGAGI. The CDR3 has 15 amino acids.

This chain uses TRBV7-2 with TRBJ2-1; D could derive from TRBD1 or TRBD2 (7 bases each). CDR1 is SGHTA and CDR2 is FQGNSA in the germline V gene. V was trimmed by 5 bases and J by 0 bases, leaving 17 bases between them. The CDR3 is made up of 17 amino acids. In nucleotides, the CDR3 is TGTGCCAGCAGCCAAGGGACAGCGGGGTACTCCTACAATGAGCAGTTCTTC. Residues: CASSQGTAGYSYNEQFF.

CDR3 DNA sequence: TGCAGCGTTCTCGGACAGGGGCAATACACTGAAGCTTTCTTT. This gives the protein CSVLGQGQYTEAFF. The V and J genes are TRBV29-1 and TRBJ1-1; 9 nucleotides line up with TRBD1. The junction had 7 bases not matched to a gene; V was cut back by 5 bases and J by 3 bases. The CDR3 contains 14 residues. CDR1 is SQVTM and CDR2 is ANQGSEA in the germline V gene.

CDR3 DNA: TGTGCCAGCTCACCAAGCGGGGGGGGAAACAATGAGCAGTTCTTC. It translates to CASSPSGGGNNEQFF. This chain connects TRBV18 to TRBJ2-1; TRBD2 agrees at 10 bases. With 2 bases clipped from V and 5 bases from J, the junction kept 3 bases outside the gene matches. The CDR3 contains 15 residues. CDR1 and CDR2 from the germline V gene are KGHSH and LQKENI.

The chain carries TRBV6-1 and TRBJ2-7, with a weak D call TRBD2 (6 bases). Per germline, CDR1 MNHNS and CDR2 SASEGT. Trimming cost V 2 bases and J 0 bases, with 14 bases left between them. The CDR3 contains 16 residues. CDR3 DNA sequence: TGTGCCAGCAGTGAACCCGGGTCGGGGGACTCCTACGAGCAGTACTTC. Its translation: CASSEPGSGDSYEQYF.

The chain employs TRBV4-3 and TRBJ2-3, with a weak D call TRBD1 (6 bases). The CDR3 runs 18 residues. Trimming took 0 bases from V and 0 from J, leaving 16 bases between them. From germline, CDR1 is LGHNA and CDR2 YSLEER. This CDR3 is CASSQDIDGGGSTDTQYF. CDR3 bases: TGCGCCAGCAGCCAAGATATCGATGGGGGCGGGAGCACAGATACGCAGTATTTT.

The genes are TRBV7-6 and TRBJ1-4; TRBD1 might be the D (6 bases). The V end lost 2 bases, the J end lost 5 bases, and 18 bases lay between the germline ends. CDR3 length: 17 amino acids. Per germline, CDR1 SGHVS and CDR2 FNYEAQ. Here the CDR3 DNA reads TGTGCCAGCAGCTTACGACAGGCGCTTAATATGAATGAAAAACTGTTTTTT. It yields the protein CASSLRQALNMNEKLFF.

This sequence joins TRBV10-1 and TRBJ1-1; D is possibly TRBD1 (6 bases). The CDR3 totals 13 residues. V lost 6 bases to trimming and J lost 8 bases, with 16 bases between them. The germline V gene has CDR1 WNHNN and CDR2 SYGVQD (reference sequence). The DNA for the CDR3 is TGCGCCAGCAGCGGCACGGCGGGGGCAGAAGCTTTCTTT. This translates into CASSGTAGAEAFF.

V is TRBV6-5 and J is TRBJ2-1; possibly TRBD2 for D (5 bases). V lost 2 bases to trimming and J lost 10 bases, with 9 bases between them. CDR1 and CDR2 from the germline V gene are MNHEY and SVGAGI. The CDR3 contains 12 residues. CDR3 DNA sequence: TGTGCCAGCAGTTACCGTGGAGGCGAGCAGTTCTTC. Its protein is CASSYRGGEQFF.

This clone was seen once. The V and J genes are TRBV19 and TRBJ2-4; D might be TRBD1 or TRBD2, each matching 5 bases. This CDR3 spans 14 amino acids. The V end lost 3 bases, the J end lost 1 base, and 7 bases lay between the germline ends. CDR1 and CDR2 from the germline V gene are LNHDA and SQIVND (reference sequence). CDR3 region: CASSIWGAKNIQYF. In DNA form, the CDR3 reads TGTGCCAGTAGTATTTGGGGGGCCAAAAACATTCAGTACTTC.

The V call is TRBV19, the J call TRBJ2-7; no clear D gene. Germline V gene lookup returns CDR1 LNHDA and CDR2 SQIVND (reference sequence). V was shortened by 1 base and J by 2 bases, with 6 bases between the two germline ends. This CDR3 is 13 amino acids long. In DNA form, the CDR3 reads TGTGCCAGTAGTATAGCTGCTACCTACGAGCAGTACTTC. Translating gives CASSIAATYEQYF.

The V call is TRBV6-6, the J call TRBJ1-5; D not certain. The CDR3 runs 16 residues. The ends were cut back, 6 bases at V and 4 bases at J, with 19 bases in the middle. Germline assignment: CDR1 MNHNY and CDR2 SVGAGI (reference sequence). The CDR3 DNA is TGTGCCAGCAGCCTACCCACGGGCGTGGGTAATCAGCCCCAGCATTTT. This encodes CASSLPTGVGNQPQHF.

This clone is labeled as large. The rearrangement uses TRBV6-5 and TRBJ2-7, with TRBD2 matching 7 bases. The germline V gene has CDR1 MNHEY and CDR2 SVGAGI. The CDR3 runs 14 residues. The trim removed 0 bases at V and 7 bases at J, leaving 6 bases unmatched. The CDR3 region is CASSYSKVAGEQYF. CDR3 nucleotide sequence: TGTGCCAGCAGTTACTCGAAGGTAGCGGGTGAGCAGTACTTC.

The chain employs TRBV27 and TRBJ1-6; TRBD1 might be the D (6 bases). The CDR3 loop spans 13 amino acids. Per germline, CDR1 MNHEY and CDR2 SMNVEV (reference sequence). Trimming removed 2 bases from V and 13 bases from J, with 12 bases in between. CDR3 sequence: CASSLHREAPLHF. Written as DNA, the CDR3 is TGTGCCAGCAGTTTACACAGGGAGGCCCCCCTCCACTTT.

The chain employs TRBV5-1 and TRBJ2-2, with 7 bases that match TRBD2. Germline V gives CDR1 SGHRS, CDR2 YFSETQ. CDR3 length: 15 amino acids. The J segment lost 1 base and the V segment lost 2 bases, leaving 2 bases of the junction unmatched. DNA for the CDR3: TGCGCCAGCAGCTTACCGGGAGGGAACACCGGGGAGCTGTTTTTT. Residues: CASSLPGGNTGELFF.

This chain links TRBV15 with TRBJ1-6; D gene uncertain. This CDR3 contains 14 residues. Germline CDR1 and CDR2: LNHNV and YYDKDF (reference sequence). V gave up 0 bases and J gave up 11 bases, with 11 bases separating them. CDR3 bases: TGTGCCACCAGCAGAGATGCTGGGATTGCACCCCTCCACTTT. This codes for CATSRDAGIAPLHF.

The CDR3 loop reads CASRSWGAGSISDTQYF. In DNA form, the CDR3 reads TGTGCCAGTAGATCTTGGGGAGCGGGGAGTATCTCAGATACGCAGTATTTT. The V and J genes are TRBV19 and TRBJ2-3; 7 bases line up with TRBD2. With 6 bases clipped from V and 4 bases from J, the junction kept 16 bases outside the gene matches. This CDR3 spans 17 amino acids. Germline lookup yields CDR1 LNHDA and CDR2 SQIVND (reference sequence).